This entry concerns a single TCR beta chain. Its antigen remains unidentified. The data derive from a study of metastatic and nonmetastatic thyroid tumors. Study at large: A comparison of repertoires was made across blood and tumor or nodule tissue from malignant and benign thyroid patients.

The CDR3 totals 15 residues. The V gene lost 0 bases and the J gene lost 6 bases, with 13 bases spanning the gap. Germline lookup yields CDR1 SGHTA and CDR2 FQGNSA. TCRdb ran MiXCR on the PCR reads. The data show some 21,000 clones, with 15% to 18% seen just once and approximately 18% held by the top ten. No treatment of any kind had been given to any patient before thyroid surgery. Study-wide findings and caveats: As reported, TCR beta diversity in blood and tumor was significantly higher in malignant thyroid tumors than in benign nodules.

The sample comprised blood. The source of this sequence is a female donor with papillary thyroid cancer or a benign thyroid nodule (not recorded which). Some clones in this sample may be carry-over from other donors' samples. J is TRBJ2-3 and V is TRBV7-2; perhaps D is TRBD1 or TRBD2 (5 bases each). CDR3 region: CASSLASGWGDTQYF. The CDR3, as DNA: TGTGCCAGCAGCTTAGCGTCTGGATGGGGGGATACGCAGTATTTT.